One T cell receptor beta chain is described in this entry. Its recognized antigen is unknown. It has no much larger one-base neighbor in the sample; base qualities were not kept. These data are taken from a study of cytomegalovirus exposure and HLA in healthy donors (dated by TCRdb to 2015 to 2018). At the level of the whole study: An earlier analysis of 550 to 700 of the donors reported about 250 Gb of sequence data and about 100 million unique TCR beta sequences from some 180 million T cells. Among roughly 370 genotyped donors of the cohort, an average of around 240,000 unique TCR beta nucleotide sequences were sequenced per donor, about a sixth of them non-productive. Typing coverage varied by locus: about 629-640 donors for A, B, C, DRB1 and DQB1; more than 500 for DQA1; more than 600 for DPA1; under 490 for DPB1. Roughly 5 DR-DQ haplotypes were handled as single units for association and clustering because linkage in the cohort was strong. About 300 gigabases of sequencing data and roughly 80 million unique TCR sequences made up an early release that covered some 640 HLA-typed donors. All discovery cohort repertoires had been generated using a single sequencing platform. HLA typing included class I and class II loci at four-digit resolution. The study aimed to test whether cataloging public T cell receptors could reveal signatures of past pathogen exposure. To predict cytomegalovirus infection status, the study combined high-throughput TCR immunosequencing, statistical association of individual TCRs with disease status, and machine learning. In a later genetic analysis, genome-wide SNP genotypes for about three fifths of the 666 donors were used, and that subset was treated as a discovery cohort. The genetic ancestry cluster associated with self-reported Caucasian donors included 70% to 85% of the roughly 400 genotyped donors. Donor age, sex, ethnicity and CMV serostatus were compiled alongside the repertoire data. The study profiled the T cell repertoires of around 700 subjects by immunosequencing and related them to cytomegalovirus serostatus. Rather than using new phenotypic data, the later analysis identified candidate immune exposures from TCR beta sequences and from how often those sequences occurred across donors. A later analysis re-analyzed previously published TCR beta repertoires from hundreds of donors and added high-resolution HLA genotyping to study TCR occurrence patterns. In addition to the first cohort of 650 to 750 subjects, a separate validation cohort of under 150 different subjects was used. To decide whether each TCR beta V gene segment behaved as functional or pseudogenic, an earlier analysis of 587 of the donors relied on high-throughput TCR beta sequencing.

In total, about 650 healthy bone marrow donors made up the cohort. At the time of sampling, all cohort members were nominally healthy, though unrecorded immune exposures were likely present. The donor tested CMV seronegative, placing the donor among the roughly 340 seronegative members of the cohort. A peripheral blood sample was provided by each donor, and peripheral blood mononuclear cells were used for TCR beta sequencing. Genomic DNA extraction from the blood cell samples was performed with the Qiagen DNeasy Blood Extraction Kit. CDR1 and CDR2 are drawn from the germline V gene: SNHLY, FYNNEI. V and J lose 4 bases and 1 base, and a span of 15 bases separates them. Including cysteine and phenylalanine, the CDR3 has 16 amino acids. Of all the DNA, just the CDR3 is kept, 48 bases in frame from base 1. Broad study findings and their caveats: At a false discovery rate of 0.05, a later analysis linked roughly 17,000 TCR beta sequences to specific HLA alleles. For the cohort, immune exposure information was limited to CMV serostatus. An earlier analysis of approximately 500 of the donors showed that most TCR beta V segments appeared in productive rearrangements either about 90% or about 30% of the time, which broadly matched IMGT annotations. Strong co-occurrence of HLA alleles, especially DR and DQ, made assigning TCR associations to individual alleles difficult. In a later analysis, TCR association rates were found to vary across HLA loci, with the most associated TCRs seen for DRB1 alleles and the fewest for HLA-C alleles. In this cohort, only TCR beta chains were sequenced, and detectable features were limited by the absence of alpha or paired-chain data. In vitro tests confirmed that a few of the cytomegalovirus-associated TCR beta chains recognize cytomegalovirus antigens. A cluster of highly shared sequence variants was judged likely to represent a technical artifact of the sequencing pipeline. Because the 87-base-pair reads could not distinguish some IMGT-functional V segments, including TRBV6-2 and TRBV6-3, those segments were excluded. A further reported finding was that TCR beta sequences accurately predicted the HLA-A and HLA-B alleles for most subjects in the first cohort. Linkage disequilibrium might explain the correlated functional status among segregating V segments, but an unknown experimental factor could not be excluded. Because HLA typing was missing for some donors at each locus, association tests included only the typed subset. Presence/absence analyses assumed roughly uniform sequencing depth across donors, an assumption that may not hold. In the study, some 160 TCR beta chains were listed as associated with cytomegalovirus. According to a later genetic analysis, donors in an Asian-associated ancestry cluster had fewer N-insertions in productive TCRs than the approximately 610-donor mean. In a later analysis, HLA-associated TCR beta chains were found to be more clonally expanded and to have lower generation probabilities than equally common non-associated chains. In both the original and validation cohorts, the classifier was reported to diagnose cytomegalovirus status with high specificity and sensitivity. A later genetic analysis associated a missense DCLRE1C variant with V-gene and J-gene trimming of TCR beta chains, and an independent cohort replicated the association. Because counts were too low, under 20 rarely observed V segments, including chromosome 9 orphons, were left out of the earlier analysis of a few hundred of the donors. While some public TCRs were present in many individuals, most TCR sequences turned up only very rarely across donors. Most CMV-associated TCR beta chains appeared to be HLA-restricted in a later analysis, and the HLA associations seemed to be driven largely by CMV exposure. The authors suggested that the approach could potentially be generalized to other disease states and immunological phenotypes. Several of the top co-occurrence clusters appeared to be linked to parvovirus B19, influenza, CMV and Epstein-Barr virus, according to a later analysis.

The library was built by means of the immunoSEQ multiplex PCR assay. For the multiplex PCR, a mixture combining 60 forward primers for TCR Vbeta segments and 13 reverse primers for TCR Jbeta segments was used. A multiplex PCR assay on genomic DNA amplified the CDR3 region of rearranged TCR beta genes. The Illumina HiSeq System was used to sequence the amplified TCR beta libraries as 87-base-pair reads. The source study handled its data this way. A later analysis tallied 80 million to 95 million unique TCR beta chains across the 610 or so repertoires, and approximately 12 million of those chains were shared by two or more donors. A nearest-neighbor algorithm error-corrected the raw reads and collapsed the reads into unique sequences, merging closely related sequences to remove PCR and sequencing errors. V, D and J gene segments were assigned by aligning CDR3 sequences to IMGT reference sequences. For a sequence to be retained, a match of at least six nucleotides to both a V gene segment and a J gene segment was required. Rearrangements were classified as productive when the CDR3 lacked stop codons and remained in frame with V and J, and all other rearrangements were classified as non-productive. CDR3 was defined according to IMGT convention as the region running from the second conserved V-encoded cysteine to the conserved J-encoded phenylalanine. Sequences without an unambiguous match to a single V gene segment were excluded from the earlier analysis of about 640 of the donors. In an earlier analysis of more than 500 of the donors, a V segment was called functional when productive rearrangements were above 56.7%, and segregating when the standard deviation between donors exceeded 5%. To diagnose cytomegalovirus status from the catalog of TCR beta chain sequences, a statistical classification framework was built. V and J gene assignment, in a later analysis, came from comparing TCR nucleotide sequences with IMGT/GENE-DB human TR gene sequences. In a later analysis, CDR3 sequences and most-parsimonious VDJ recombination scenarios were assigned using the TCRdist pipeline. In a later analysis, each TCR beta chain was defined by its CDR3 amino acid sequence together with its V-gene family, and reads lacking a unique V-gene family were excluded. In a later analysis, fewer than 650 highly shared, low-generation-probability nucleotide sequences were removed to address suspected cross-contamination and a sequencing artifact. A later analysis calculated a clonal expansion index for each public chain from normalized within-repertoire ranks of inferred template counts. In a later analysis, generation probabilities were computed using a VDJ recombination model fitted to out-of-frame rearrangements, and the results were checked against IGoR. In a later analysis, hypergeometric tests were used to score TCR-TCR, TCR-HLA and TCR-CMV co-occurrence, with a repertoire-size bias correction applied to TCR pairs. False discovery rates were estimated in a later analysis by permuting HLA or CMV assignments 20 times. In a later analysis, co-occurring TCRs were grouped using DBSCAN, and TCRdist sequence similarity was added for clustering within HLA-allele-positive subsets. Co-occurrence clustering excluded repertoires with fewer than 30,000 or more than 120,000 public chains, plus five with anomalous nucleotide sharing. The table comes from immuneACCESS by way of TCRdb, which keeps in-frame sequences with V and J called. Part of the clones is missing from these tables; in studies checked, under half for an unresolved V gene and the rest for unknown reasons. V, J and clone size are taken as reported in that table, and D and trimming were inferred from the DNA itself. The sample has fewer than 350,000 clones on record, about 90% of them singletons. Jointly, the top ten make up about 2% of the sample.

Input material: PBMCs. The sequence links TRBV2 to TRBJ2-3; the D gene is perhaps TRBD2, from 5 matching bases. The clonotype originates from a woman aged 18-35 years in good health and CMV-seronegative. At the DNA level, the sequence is TGTGCCAGCAGTGCGACGGTGAGGGATGGCACAGATACGCAGTATTTT. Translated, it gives CASSATVRDGTDTQYF.